Detailed here is one T cell receptor beta chain. Per the study methods: Estimation of nucleated cell counts relied on the amplification of reference gene primers. The repertoire was sequenced with immunoSEQ multiplex PCR; TCRdb's copy has only in-frame clones and lacks some. V, J and clone size derive from that table, while D and trimming were established from the DNA sequence. This sample has approximately 130,000 clones; approximately 80% occur once, and the top ten carry about a fifth. The germline V gene encodes CDR1 SGHRS and CDR2 YFSETQ. V was trimmed by 0 bases and J by 0 bases, leaving 4 bases between them. This CDR3 spans 14 amino acids. This sample was taken from a study of blood T cell repertoires in COVID-19. In the study overall: Sources were T cells, B-cell-depleted T cells, or PBMCs; the material itself was cDNA or gDNA.

The receptor was isolated from a man at least 80 years old with acute or convalescent COVID-19. V gene TRBV5-1 combines with J gene TRBJ1-3; D gene unclear. Sequenced sample: peripheral blood. In nucleotides, the CDR3 is TGCGCCAGCAGCTTGGACAACTCTGGAAACACCATATATTTT. Amino acids: CASSLDNSGNTIYF.